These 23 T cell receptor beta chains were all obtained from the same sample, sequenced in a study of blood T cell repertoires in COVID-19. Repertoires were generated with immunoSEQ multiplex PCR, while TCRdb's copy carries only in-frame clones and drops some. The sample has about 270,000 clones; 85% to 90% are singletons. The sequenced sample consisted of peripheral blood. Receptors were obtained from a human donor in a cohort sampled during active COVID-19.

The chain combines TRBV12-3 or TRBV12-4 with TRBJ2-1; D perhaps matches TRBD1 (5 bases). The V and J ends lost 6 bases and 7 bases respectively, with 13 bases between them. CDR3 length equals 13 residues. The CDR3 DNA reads TGTGCCAGCAGCACGTCAGGGCGGAATGAGCAGTTCTTC. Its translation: CASSTSGRNEQFF.

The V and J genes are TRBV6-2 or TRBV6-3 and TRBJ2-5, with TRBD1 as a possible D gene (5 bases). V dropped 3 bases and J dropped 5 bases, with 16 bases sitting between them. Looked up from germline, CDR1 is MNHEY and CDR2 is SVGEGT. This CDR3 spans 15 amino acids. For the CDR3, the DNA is TGTGCCAGCAGTTATACAGGTGTTCCGATGGAGACCCAGTACTTC. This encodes CASSYTGVPMETQYF.

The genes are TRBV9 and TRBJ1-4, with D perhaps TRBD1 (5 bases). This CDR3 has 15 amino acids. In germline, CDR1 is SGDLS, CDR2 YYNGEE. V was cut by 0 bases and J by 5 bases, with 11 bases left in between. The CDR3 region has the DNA TGTGCCAGCAGCGTAGGGCCAGGGCGGAATGAAAAACTGTTTTTT. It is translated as CASSVGPGRNEKLFF.

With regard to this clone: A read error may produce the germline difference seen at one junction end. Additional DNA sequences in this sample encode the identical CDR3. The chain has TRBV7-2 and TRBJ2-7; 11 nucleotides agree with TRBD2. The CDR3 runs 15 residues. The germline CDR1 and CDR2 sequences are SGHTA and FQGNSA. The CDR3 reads CASSLAGLAVGEQYF. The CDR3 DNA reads TGTGCCAGCAGCTTAGCGGGACTAGCGGTGGGGGAGCAGTACTTT.

CDR3 in amino acids: CASRKQGNSYEQYF. The CDR3 nucleotides are TGTGCCAGCAGAAAACAGGGAAACTCCTACGAGCAGTACTTC. This chain links TRBV3-1 (or the pseudogene TRBV3-2) with TRBJ2-7; maybe TRBD1 (6 bases). V was pared by 6 bases and J by 0 bases, with 12 bases between. The germline V gene has CDR1 LGHDT and CDR2 YNNKEL (reference sequence). The CDR3 sequence is 14 residues long.

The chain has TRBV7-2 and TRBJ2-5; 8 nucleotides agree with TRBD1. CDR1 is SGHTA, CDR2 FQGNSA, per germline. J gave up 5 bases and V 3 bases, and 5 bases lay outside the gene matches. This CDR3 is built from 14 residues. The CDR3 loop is CASSFDRGWETQYF. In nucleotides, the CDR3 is TGTGCCAGCAGCTTCGACAGGGGTTGGGAGACCCAGTACTTC. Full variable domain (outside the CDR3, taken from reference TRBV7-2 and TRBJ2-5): GAGVSQSPSNKVTEKGKDVELRCDPISGHTALYWYRQSLGQGLEFLIYFQGNSAPDKSGLPSDRFSAERTGGSVSTLTIQRTQQEDSAVYLCASSFDRGWETQYFGPGTRLLVL.

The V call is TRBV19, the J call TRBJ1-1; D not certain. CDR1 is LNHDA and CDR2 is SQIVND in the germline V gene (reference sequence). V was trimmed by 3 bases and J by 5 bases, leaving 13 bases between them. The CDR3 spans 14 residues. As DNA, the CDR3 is TGTGCCAGTAGTATTAGTGGAGAGTCTACTGAAGCTTTCTTT. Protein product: CASSISGESTEAFF.

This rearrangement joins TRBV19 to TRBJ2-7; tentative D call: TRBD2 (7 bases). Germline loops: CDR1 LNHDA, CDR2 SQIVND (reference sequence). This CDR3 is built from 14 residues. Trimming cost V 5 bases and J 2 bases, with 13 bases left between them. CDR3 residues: CASSGGAGPYEQYF. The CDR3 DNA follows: TGTGCCAGTAGTGGGGGGGCTGGCCCCTACGAGCAGTACTTC.

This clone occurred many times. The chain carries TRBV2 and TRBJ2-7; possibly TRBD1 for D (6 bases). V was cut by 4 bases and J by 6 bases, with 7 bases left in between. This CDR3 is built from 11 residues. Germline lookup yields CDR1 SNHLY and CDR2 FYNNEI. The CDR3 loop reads CASSGGGEQYF. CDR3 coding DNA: TGTGCCAGCAGTGGAGGGGGCGAGCAGTACTTC.

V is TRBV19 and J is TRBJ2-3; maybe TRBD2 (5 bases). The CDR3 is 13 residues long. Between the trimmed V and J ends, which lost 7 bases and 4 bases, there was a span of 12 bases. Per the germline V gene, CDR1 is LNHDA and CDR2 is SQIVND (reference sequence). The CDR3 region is CASKFGSADTQYF. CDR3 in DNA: TGTGCCAGTAAATTTGGGAGTGCAGATACGCAGTATTTT.

CDR3 nucleotides: TGTGCCAGTAGTTCCGGACTAGAATACGAGCAGTACTTC. It codes for CASSSGLEYEQYF. The rearrangement links TRBV19 to TRBJ2-7; 7 bases match TRBD2. This CDR3 has 13 amino acids. Trimming at V came to 5 bases and at J to 4 bases, leaving 5 bases not matched to a gene. Germline V lookup: CDR1 LNHDA, CDR2 SQIVND (reference sequence).

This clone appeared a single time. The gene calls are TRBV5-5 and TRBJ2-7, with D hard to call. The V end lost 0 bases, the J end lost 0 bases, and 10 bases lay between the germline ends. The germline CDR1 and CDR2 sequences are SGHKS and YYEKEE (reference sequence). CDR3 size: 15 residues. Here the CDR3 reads CASSLVTYSSYEQYF. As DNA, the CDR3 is TGTGCCAGCAGCTTGGTTACCTACAGCTCCTACGAGCAGTACTTC. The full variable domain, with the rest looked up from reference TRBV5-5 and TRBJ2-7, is DAGVTQSPTHLIKTRGQQVTLRCSPISGHKSVSWYQQVLGQGPQFIFQYYEKEERGRGNFPDRFSARQFPNYSSELNVNALLLGDSALYLCASSLVTYSSYEQYFGPGTRLTVT.

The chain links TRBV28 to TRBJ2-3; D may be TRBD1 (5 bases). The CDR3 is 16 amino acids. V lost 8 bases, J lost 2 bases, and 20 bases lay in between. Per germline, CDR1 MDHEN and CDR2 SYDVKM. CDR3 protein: CASPPLPTAFTDTQYF. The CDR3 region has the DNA TGTGCCAGCCCCCCACTGCCGACAGCATTCACAGATACGCAGTATTTT.

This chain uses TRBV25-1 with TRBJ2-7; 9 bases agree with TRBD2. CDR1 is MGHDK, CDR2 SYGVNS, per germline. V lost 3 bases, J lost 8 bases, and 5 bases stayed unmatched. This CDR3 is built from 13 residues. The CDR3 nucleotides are TGTGCCAGCAGTGAGGGCGGGAGGGTCCAGCAGTACTTC. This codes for CASSEGGRVQQYF.

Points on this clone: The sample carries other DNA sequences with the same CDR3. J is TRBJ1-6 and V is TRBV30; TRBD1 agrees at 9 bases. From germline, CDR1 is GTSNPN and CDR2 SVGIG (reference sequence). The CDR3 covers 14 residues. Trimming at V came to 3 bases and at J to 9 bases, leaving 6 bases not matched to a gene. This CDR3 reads CAWSTGTGSSPLHF. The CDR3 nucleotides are TGTGCCTGGAGCACCGGGACAGGGAGTTCACCCCTCCACTTT.

The CDR3 loop reads CASSPGTGRTDTQYF. The DNA of the CDR3 is TGCGCCAGCAGCCCCGGGACAGGGCGCACAGATACGCAGTATTTT. The chain is built from TRBV5-1 and TRBJ2-3; 9 bases line up with TRBD1. Germline CDR1 SGHRS, CDR2 YFSETQ. CDR3 length: 15 residues. V shed 4 bases and J 1 base; nucleotides not matched to a gene: 4.

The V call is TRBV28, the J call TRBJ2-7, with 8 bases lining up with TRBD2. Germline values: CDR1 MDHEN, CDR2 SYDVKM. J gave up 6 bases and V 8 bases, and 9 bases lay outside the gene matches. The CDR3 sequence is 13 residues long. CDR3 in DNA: TGTGCCAGCCGGGGGGGAGCTCCTGGCGAGCAGTACTTC. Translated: CASRGGAPGEQYF.

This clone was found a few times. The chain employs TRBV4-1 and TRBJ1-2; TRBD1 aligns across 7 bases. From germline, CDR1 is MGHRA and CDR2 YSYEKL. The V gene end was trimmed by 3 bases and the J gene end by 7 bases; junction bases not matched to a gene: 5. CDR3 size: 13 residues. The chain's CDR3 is CASSQRQGSGYTF. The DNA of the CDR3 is TGCGCCAGCAGCCAGAGACAGGGAAGTGGCTACACCTTC.

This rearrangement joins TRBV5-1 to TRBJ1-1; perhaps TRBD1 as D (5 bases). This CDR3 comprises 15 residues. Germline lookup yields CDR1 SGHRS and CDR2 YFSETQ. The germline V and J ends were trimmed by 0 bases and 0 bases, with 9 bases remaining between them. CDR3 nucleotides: TGCGCCAGCAGCTTGGCCCCGGGGGTGAACACTGAAGCTTTCTTT. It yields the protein CASSLAPGVNTEAFF.

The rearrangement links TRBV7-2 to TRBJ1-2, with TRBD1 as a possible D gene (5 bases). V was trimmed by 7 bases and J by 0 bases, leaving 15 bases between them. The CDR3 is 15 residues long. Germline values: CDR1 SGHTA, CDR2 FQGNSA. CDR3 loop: CASNSPGIPNYGYTF. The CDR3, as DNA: TGTGCCAGCAACTCCCCAGGGATTCCTAACTATGGCTACACCTTC.

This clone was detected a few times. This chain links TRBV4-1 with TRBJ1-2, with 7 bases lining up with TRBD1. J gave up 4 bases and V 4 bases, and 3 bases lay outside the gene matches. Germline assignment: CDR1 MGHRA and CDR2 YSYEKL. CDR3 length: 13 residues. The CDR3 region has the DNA TGCGCCAGCAGCCCAAGGGACAGCTATGGCTACACCTTC. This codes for CASSPRDSYGYTF.

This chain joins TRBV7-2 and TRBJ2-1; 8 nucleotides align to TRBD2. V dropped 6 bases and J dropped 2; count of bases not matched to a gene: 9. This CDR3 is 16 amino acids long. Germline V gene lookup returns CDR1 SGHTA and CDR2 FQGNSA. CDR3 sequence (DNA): TGTGCCAGCAGTCCACCGGGACTAGGGCCCTACAATGAGCAGTTCTTC. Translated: CASSPPGLGPYNEQFF.

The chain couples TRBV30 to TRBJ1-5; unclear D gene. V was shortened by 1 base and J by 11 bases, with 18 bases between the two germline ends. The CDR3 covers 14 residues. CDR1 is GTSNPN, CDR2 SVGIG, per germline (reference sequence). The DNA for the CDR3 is TGTGCCTGGAGTGACCCGTCGCGCGACTGGACCCAGCATTTT. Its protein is CAWSDPSRDWTQHF. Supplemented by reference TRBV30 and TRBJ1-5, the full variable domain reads SQTIHQWPATLVQPVGSPLSLECTVEGTSNPNLYWYRQAAGRGLQLLFYSVGIGQISSEVPQNLSASRPQDRQFILSSKKLLLSDSGFYLCAWSDPSRDWTQHFGDGTRLSIL.